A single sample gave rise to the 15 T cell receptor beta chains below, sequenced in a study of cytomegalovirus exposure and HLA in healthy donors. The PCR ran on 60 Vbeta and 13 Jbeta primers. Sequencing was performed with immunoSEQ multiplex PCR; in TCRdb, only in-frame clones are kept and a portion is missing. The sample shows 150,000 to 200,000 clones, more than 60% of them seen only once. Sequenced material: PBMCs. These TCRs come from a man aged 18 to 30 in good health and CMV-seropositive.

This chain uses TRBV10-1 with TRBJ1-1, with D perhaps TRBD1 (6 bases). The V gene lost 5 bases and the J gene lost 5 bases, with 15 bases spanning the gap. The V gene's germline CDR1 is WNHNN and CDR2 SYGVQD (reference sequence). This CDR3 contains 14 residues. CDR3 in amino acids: CASSRGSGTTEAFF. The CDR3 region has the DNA TGCGCCAGCAGTCGCGGGTCGGGGACAACTGAAGCTTTCTTT.

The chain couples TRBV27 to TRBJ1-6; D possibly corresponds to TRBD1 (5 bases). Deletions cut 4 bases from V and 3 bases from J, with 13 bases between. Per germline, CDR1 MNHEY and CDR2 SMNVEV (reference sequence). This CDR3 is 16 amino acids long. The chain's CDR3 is CASSSLGTGYNSPLHF. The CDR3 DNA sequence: TGTGCCAGCAGTTCACTCGGCACAGGCTATAATTCACCCCTCCACTTT.

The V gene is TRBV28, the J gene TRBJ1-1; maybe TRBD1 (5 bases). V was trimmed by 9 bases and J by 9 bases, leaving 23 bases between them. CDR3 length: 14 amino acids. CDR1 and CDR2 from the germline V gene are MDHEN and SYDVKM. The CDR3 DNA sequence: TGTGCCAGTCTATCCCCCCCTATGGGGCAAAAAGCTTTCTTT. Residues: CASLSPPMGQKAFF.

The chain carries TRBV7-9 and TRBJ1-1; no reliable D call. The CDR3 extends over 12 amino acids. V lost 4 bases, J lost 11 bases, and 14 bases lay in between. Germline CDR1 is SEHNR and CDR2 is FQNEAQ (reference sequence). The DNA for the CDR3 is TGTGCCAGCAGCTCTCACTTGCTGCGTGCTTTCTTT. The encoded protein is CASSSHLLRAFF.

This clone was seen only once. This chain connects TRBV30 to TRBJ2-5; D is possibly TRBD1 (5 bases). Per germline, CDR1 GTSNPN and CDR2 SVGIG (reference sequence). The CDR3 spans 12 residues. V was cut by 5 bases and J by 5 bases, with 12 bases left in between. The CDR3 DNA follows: TGTGCCTGGGCTAGGGGATTTGAGACCCAGTACTTC. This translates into CAWARGFETQYF. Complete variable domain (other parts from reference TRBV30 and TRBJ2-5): SQTIHQWPATLVQPVGSPLSLECTVEGTSNPNLYWYRQAAGRGLQLLFYSVGIGQISSEVPQNLSASRPQDRQFILSSKKLLLSDSGFYLCAWARGFETQYFGPGTRLLVL.

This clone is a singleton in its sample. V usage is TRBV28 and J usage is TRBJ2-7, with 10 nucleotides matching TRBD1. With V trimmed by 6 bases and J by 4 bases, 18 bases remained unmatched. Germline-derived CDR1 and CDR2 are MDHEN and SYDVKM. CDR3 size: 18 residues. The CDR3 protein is CASSYIQSGTGVGYEQYF. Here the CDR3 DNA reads TGTGCCAGCAGCTATATTCAGTCCGGGACAGGGGTCGGATACGAGCAGTACTTC.

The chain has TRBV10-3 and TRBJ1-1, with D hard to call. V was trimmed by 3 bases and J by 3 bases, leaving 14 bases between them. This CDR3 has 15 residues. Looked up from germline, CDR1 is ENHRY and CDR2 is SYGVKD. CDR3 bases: TGTGCCATCAGTGATGTAGGAATGGGAGACACTGAAGCTTTCTTT. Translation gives CAISDVGMGDTEAFF.

DNA of the CDR3: TGTGCCAGCAGTAGCGGGACCGCCGACACAGATACGCAGTATTTT. Translating it yields CASSSGTADTDTQYF. The chain is built from TRBV6-6 and TRBJ2-3, with 7 bases matching TRBD2. The CDR3 extends over 15 amino acids. The V gene's germline CDR1 is MNHNY and CDR2 SVGAGI (reference sequence). Trimming removed 5 bases from V and 2 bases from J; junction bases left unmatched: 7.

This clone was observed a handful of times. CDR3 sequence (DNA): TGTGCCAGTAGTGGGACTGGGACCGGGGAGCTGTTTTTT. This codes for CASSGTGTGELFF. The chain employs TRBV19 and TRBJ2-2, with D possibly matching TRBD2 (6 bases). This CDR3 is built from 13 residues. Germline CDR1 LNHDA, CDR2 SQIVND (reference sequence). Trimming took off 5 bases at V and 5 bases at J, with 9 bases between the two ends.

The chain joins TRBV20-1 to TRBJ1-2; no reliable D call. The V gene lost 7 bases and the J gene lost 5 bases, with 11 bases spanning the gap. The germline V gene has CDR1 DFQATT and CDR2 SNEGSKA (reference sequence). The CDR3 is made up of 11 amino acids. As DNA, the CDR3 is TGCAGTGGCCACAATTCGTATGGCTACACCTTC. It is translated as CSGHNSYGYTF.

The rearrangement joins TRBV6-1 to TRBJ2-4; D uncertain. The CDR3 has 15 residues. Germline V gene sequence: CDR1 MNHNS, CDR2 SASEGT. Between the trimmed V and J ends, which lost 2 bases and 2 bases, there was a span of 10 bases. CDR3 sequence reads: CASSELISPKNIQYF. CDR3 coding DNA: TGTGCCAGCAGTGAATTAATCTCCCCCAAAAACATTCAGTACTTC.

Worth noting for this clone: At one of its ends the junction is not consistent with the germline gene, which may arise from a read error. CDR3 sequence (DNA): TGTCCCAGCAGTGCCCGCAGGGGAACTAATGAAAAACTGTTTTTT. It translates to CPSSARRGTNEKLFF. This chain links TRBV6-5 with TRBJ1-4, with D perhaps TRBD1 (6 bases). Germline V gives CDR1 MNHEY, CDR2 SVGAGI. This CDR3 comprises 15 residues.

CDR3 residues: CASSPPGGAQSTDTQYF. The CDR3 DNA reads TGTGCCAGCTCACCACCGGGGGGGGCTCAGAGCACAGATACGCAGTATTTT. V gene TRBV18 combines with J gene TRBJ2-3; D is possibly TRBD2 (7 bases). Germline lookup yields CDR1 KGHSH and CDR2 LQKENI. V was clipped by 0 bases and J by 0 bases, with 13 bases between them. The CDR3 length is 17 residues.

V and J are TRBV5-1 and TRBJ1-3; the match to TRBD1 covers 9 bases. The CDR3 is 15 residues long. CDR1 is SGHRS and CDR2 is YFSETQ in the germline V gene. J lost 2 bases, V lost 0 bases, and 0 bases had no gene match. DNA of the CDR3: TGCGCCAGCAGCTTGGGACAGGGGGCTGGAAACACCATATATTTT. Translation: CASSLGQGAGNTIYF.

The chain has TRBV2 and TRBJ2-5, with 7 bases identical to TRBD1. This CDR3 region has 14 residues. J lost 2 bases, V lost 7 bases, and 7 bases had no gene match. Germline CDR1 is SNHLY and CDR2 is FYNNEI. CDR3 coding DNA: TGTGCCAGCAATTTTTTACAGGGGCAAGAGACCCAGTACTTC. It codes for CASNFLQGQETQYF.